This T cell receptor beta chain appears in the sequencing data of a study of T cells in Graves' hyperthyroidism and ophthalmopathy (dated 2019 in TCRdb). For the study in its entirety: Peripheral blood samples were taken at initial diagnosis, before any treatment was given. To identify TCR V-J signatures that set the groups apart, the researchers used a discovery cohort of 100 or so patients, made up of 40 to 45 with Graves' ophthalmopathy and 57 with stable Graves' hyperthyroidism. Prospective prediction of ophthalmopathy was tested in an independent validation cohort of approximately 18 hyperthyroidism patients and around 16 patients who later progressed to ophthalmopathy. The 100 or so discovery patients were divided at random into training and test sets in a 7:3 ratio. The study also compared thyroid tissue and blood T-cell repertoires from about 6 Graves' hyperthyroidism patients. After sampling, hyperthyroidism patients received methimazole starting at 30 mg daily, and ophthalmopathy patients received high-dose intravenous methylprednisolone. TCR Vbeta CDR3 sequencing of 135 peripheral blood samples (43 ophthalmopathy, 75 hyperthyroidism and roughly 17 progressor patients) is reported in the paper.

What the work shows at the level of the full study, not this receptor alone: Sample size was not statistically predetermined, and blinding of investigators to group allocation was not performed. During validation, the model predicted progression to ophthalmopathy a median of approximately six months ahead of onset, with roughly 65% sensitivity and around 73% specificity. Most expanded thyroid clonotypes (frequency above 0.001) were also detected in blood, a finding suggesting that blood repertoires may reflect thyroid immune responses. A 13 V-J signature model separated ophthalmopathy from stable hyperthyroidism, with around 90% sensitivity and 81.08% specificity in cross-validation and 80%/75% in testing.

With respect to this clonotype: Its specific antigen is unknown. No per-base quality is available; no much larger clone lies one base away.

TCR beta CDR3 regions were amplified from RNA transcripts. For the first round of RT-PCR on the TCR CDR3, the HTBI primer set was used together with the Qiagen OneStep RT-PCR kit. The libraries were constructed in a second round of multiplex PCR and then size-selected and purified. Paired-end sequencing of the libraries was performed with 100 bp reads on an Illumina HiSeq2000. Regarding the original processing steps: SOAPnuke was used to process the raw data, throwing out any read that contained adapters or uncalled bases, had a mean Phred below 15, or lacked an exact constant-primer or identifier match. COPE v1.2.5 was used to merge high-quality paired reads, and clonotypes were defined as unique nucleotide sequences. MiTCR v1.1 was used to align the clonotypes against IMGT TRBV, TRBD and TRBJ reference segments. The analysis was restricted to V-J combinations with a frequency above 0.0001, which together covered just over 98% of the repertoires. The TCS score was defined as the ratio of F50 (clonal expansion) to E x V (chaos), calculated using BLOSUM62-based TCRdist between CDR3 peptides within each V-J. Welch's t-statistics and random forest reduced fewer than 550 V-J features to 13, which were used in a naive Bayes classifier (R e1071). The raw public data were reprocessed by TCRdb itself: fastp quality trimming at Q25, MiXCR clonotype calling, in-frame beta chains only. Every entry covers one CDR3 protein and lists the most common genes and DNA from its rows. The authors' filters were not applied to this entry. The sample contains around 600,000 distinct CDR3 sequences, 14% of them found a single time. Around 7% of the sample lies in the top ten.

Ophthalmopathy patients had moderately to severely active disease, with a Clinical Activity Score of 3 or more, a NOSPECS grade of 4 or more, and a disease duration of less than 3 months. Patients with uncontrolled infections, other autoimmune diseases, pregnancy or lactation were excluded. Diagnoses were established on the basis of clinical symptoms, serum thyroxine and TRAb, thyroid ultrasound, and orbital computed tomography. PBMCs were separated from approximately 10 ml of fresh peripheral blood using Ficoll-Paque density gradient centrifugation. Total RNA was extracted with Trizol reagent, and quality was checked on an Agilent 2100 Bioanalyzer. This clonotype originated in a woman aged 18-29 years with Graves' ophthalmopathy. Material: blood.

Here the CDR3 is given as CAWSSNGNTEAFF. The sequenced DNA is TGTGCCTGGAGTTCGAACGGAAACACTGAAGCTTTCTTT. Rearrangement joined TRBV30 to TRBJ1-1; the D gene is unclear. The CDR3 spans 13 residues, from the cysteine through the phenylalanine. The CDR3 DNA has 39 bases and is translated from base 1. The junction shows trimming of 2 bases on V and 2 bases on J, plus 9 bases between the germline ends. The germline V gene (reference sequence) specifies GTSNPN as CDR1 and SVGIG as CDR2.